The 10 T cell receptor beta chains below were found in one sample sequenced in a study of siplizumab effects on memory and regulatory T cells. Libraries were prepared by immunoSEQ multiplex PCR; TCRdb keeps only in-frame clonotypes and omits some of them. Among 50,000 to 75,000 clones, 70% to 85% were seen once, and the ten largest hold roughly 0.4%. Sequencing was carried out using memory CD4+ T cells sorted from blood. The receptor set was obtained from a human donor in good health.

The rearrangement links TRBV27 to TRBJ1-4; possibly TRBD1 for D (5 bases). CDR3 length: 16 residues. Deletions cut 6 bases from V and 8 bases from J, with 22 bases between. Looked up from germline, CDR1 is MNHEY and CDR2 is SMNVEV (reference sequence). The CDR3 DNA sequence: TGTGCCAGCAGGGGGACCCGGGGCCCCTTCCAAGAAAAACTGTTTTTT. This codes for CASRGTRGPFQEKLFF.

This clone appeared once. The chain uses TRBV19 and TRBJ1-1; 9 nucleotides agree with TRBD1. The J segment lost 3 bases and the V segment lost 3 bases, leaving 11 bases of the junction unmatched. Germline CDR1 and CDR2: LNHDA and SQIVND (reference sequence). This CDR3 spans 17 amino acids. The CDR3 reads CASSIWGQGPKDTEAFF. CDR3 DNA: TGTGCCAGTAGTATTTGGGGACAGGGTCCTAAGGACACTGAAGCTTTCTTT.

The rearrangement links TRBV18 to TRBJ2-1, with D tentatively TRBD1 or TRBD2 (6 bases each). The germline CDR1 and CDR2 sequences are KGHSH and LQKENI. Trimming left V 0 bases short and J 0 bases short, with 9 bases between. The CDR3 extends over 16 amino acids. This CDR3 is CASSPPGGLSYNEQFF. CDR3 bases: TGTGCCAGCTCACCACCGGGGGGCCTCTCCTACAATGAGCAGTTCTTC.

The CDR3 DNA reads TGTGCCAGCAGTGAAACAGGGTATGTATCGGACAATGAGCAGTTCTTC. This gives the protein CASSETGYVSDNEQFF. This chain connects TRBV2 to TRBJ2-1; possibly TRBD1 for D (6 bases). V was shortened by 2 bases and J by 5 bases, with 16 bases between the two germline ends. CDR1 and CDR2 (germline): SNHLY, FYNNEI. The CDR3 has 16 amino acids.

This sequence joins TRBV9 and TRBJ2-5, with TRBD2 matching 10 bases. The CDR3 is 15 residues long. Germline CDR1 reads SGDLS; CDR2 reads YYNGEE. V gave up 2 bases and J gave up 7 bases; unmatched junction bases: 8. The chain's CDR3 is CASSVLAGAGGTQYF. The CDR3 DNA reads TGTGCCAGCAGCGTTCTAGCGGGGGCCGGGGGGACCCAGTACTTC.

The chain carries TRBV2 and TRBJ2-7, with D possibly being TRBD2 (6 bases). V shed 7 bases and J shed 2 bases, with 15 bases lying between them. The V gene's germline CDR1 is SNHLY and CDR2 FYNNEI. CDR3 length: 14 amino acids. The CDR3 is CASIEWRGTYEQYF. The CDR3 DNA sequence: TGTGCCAGCATTGAGTGGCGGGGTACCTACGAGCAGTACTTC.

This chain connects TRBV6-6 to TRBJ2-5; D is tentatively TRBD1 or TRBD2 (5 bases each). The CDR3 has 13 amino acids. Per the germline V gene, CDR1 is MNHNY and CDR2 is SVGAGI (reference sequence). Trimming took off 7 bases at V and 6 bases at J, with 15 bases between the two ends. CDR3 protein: CASTYPGAKTQYF. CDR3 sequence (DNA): TGTGCCAGCACCTACCCCGGGGCAAAGACCCAGTACTTC.

This chain's CDR3 is CASGFVTGNYGYTF. For the CDR3, the DNA is TGTGCTAGTGGTTTTGTTACAGGGAACTATGGCTACACCTTC. This chain connects TRBV12-5 to TRBJ1-2; D possibly corresponds to TRBD1 (6 bases). The germline gives CDR1 LGHNT, CDR2 FRNRAP. The CDR3 length is 14 residues. Between the trimmed V and J ends, which lost 3 bases and 2 bases, there was a span of 10 bases.

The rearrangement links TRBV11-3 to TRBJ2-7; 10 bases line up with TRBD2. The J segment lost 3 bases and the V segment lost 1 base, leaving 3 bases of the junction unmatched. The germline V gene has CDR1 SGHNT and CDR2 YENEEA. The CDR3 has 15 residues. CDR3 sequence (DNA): TGTGCCAGCAGCTTAGGGCTAGCGGGGGTCTACGAGCAGTACTTC. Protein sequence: CASSLGLAGVYEQYF.

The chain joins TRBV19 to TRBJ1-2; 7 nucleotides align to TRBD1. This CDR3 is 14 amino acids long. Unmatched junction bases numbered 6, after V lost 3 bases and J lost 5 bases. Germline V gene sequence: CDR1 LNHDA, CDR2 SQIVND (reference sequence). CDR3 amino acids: CASSIDRVLYGYTF. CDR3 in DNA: TGTGCCAGTAGTATCGACAGGGTCCTTTATGGCTACACCTTC.